This TCR beta chain was profiled in a study of shared clonotypes between healthy human individuals. Study conclusions and caveats: The sharing of approximately 5.1% of naive CD4 clonotypes was seen across a handful of donors. Non-shared clonotypes had lower generation probabilities than clonotypes shared by all four sorted-subset donors.

With respect to this clone: Its antigen is still unknown.

Everyone who donated was a Caucasian adult who lived in Nashville, Tennessee. It was at deep level that the assay was run. The data were produced by immunoSEQ multiplex PCR, yet TCRdb's version contains in-frame clones alone and is incomplete. Found here are roughly 1 million clones, under 80% of them singletons; the top ten hold approximately 1.5%. Sequenced input: memory CD4+ T cells sorted from blood. Subset denoted: CD45RA-negative fraction. The TCR sequence derives from a man between 18 and 29 years old in good health.

The CDR3 sequence is CAVKSLSTDTQYF. CDR3 in DNA: TGTGCTGTCAAAAGCCTAAGCACAGATACGCAGTATTTT. The chain employs TRBV6-1 and TRBJ2-3; D uncertain. The CDR3 is 13 amino acids. CDR1 and CDR2 (germline): MNHNS, SASEGT.